This T cell receptor (beta chain) was sequenced in a study of T cell responses to AZD1222 COVID-19 vaccine. The assay was immunoSEQ multiplex PCR, and TCRdb's table has in-frame clones only and misses some. The profile shows approximately 150,000 clones, about 91% of them singletons. The CDR3 is 14 amino acids. Germline assignment: CDR1 SNHLY and CDR2 FYNNEI. V was trimmed by 5 bases and J by 1 base, leaving 12 bases between them. This chain joins TRBV2 and TRBJ2-7; the D gene is possibly TRBD2 (5 bases). Source: peripheral blood, taken on day 0 of AZD1222 vaccination. The sequence came from an adult in good health. The chain's CDR3 is CASSQERESYEQYF. The CDR3 DNA reads TGTGCCAGCAGTCAGGAGAGGGAGTCCTACGAGCAGTACTTC.